Sequencing of this T cell receptor beta chain was carried out in a study of post-analysis software for immune sequencing data. The TCR beta cDNA libraries contained unique molecular identifiers. TCRdb ran MiXCR on the PCR reads and lists one entry per CDR3 protein. This table has almost 700,000 distinct CDR3 sequences, approximately 59% appearing once. V was pared by 1 base and J by 4 bases, with 10 bases of the junction left unmatched. This CDR3 has 18 residues. Germline loops: CDR1 LNHDA, CDR2 SQIVND (reference sequence). Details on this clonotype: The antigen remains undetermined.

The study, taken as a whole, reports: Five or six TRBV segments were significantly more frequent in patients than in controls. TRBV5-6, TRBV5-1 and TRBV20-1 were among these segments. Normalized Chao1 diversity was significantly lower in multiple sclerosis patients than in controls. With F measure, samples from one preparation batch clustered together strongly.

The J gene is TRBJ2-1, the V gene TRBV19; 10 bases line up with TRBD2. The specimen was blood. This TCR came from a girl aged 2 to 9 with multiple sclerosis. CDR3 coding DNA: TGTGCCAGTAGTATAGTTCCCCAGCTAGCGGGGGTTTACAATGAGCAGTTCTTC. Protein product: CASSIVPQLAGVYNEQFF.